The 21 T cell receptor beta chains listed next were all sequenced from one sample in a study of cytomegalovirus exposure and HLA in healthy donors. In the PCR, 60 Vbeta and 13 Jbeta primers were used. Measured with immunoSEQ multiplex PCR; TCRdb has only the in-frame clones, and not every one. The sample lists 150,000 to 200,000 clones; about 63% were seen once. Sample: PBMCs. The receptor source for this set is a woman in her forties in good health and CMV-seropositive.

The CDR3 nucleotides read TGCGCCAGCAGCCCCGAGAATGAGCAGTTCTTC. Its protein product is CASSPENEQFF. The chain couples TRBV5-1 to TRBJ2-1; D ambiguous. This CDR3 is built from 11 residues. CDR1 is SGHRS and CDR2 is YFSETQ in the germline V gene. Trimming left V 4 bases short and J 7 bases short, with 6 bases between.

As to this clone: Mismatch with germline at one junction end may stem from a read error. The chain is built from TRBV6-1 and TRBJ1-2; D is unclear. From germline, CDR1 is MNHNS and CDR2 SASEGT. The CDR3 length is 13 residues. The CDR3 nucleotides read TGTGCCAGCAGTGACGAGGGTTCTTATGGCTACCCCTTC. Its protein is CASSDEGSYGYPF.

The table lists this clone with a few counts. This chain connects TRBV18 to TRBJ1-1, with TRBD1 matching 11 bases. V shed 4 bases, J shed 1 base, and the junction held 5 bases outside the gene matches. This CDR3 is 16 amino acids long. CDR1 and CDR2 (germline): KGHSH, LQKENI. The CDR3 reads CASSLGQGDGNTEAFF. The DNA of the CDR3 is TGTGCCAGCTCACTGGGACAGGGGGATGGGAACACTGAAGCTTTCTTT.

This chain joins TRBV6-1 and TRBJ1-5; TRBD1 might be the D (5 bases). CDR1 is MNHNS, CDR2 SASEGT, per germline. This CDR3 contains 15 residues. V was pared by 1 base and J by 6 bases, with 13 bases between. DNA of the CDR3: TGTGCCAGCAGTGAAGAGGGGATTTGGGGTCAGCCCCAGCATTTT. Amino acids: CASSEEGIWGQPQHF.

The chain joins TRBV6-6 to TRBJ2-7, with 9 bases that match TRBD1. The V gene end was trimmed by 4 bases and the J gene end by 5 bases; junction bases not matched to a gene: 9. The CDR3 is 15 residues long. Germline-derived CDR1 and CDR2 are MNHNY and SVGAGI (reference sequence). CDR3 DNA sequence: TGTGCCAGCAGTTGGGAACCGGGACAGGGTCACGAGCAGTACTTC. Amino acids: CASSWEPGQGHEQYF.

The chain uses TRBV7-9 and TRBJ2-3; D remains ambiguous. V dropped 3 bases and J dropped 3 bases, with 7 bases sitting between them. The CDR3 runs to 13 residues. CDR1 SEHNR and CDR2 FQNEAQ come from the germline V gene (reference sequence). CDR3 sequence: CASSFPVTDTQYF. The DNA for the CDR3 is TGTGCCAGCAGCTTTCCAGTTACAGATACGCAGTATTTT.

This clone has just a few counts. Other DNA sequences in this specimen translate into the identical CDR3. This chain uses TRBV5-1 with TRBJ2-5; maybe TRBD2 (6 bases). CDR3 length: 14 amino acids. Germline-derived CDR1 and CDR2 are SGHRS and YFSETQ. V shed 0 bases and J shed 2 bases, with 8 bases lying between them. CDR3 sequence reads: CASSLGGGQETQYF. The CDR3 DNA follows: TGCGCCAGCAGCTTGGGTGGGGGGCAAGAGACCCAGTACTTC.

This sequence joins TRBV4-2 and TRBJ1-1; D remains ambiguous. Per the germline V gene, CDR1 is LGHNA and CDR2 is YNFKEQ. Trimming removed 6 bases from V and 5 bases from J, with 7 bases in between. The length of the CDR3 is 11 residues. This chain's CDR3 is CASSSVTEAFF. CDR3 in DNA: TGTGCCAGCAGTTCGGTGACTGAAGCTTTCTTT.

This chain uses TRBV18 with TRBJ2-7; 10 bases line up with TRBD1. V gave up 5 bases and J gave up 6 bases; unmatched junction bases: 13. Germline assignment: CDR1 KGHSH and CDR2 LQKENI. This CDR3 comprises 16 residues. CDR3 region: CASSAPGQGSSPEQYF. The CDR3 DNA reads as TGTGCCAGCTCAGCGCCGGGACAGGGGTCCTCCCCCGAGCAGTACTTC.

The chain recombines TRBV5-4 with TRBJ2-7, with a weak D call TRBD2 (5 bases). Germline V gene sequence: CDR1 SGHNT, CDR2 YYREEE (reference sequence). The CDR3 spans 15 residues. The V end lost 0 bases, the J end lost 0 bases, and 10 bases lay between the germline ends. The CDR3 DNA reads TGTGCCAGCAGCTTGGGGACTGTCAGCTCCTACGAGCAGTACTTC. Encoded protein: CASSLGTVSSYEQYF.

This clone occurred a few times. The chain joins TRBV7-2 to TRBJ2-1, with D perhaps TRBD1 (6 bases). V gave up 7 bases and J gave up 0 bases, with 13 bases separating them. The CDR3 has 15 residues. Germline lookup yields CDR1 SGHTA and CDR2 FQGNSA. CDR3 protein: CASTQRTASYNEQFF. DNA of the CDR3: TGTGCCAGCACCCAACGGACAGCCTCCTACAATGAGCAGTTCTTC.

The rearrangement uses TRBV7-2 and TRBJ1-1, with 8 bases fitting TRBD1. With 5 bases clipped from V and 1 base from J, the junction kept 12 bases outside the gene matches. The germline gives CDR1 SGHTA, CDR2 FQGNSA. This CDR3 comprises 17 residues. CDR3 amino acids: CASSPWTGRMANTEAFF. CDR3 DNA: TGTGCCAGCAGCCCTTGGACAGGGAGGATGGCGAACACTGAAGCTTTCTTT. Full variable domain (rest looked up from reference TRBV7-2 and TRBJ1-1): GAGVSQSPSNKVTEKGKDVELRCDPISGHTALYWYRQSLGQGLEFLIYFQGNSAPDKSGLPSDRFSAERTGGSVSTLTIQRTQQEDSAVYLCASSPWTGRMANTEAFFGQGTRLTVV.

The V and J genes are TRBV18 and TRBJ1-1; TRBD1 might be the D (5 bases). The CDR3 runs 15 residues. Looked up from germline, CDR1 is KGHSH and CDR2 is LQKENI. Trimming removed 2 bases at V and 4 bases at J, with 14 bases between. Here the CDR3 reads CASSPVPGMGTEAFF. The CDR3 DNA reads as TGTGCCAGCTCACCAGTTCCAGGGATGGGCACTGAAGCTTTCTTT. Complete variable domain (other parts from reference TRBV18 and TRBJ1-1): NAGVMQNPRHLVRRRGQEARLRCSPMKGHSHVYWYRQLPEEGLKFMVYLQKENIIDESGMPKERFSAEFPKEGPSILRIQQVVRGDSAAYFCASSPVPGMGTEAFFGQGTRLTVV.

The sample holds a few counts of this clone. The gene calls are TRBV4-2 and TRBJ2-1; 9 bases map to TRBD2. The CDR3 has 16 residues. J was trimmed by 4 bases and V by 0 bases; bases with no gene match: 4. Germline V CDR1 and CDR2: LGHNA, YNFKEQ. DNA for the CDR3: TGTGCCAGCAGCCAAGAGTCTAGCGGGGTGTACAATGAGCAGTTCTTC. This codes for CASSQESSGVYNEQFF.

The V and J genes are TRBV9 and TRBJ2-5; 8 positions agree with TRBD1. The CDR3 is 15 residues long. V lost 3 bases and J lost 1; bases outside the gene matches: 5. From germline, CDR1 is SGDLS and CDR2 YYNGEE. The CDR3 DNA reads TGTGCCAGCAGCGGAGGACAGGGAGGCCAAGAGACCCAGTACTTC. Protein product: CASSGGQGGQETQYF.

This chain connects TRBV5-1 to TRBJ1-1; a possible D gene is TRBD1 (6 bases). The V gene lost 7 bases and the J gene lost 3 bases, with 10 bases spanning the gap. CDR3 length: 12 amino acids. Germline-derived CDR1 and CDR2 are SGHRS and YFSETQ. Here the CDR3 DNA reads TGCGCCAGCGGACAGTCGGACACTGAAGCTTTCTTT. Its translation: CASGQSDTEAFF.

This chain connects TRBV18 to TRBJ2-6; no clear D. The V end was cut by 1 base, the J end by 0 bases, with 4 bases between. Germline-derived CDR1 and CDR2 are KGHSH and LQKENI. The CDR3 loop spans 15 amino acids. The CDR3 is CASSPLHSGANVLTF. CDR3 DNA: TGTGCCAGCTCACCACTCCACTCTGGGGCCAACGTCCTGACTTTC.

The chain employs TRBV29-1 and TRBJ1-2, with a weak D call TRBD1 (5 bases). Germline CDR1 and CDR2: SQVTM and ANQGSEA. Trimming cost V 0 bases and J 8 bases, with 13 bases left between them. The CDR3 length is 13 residues. CDR3 bases: TGCAGCGTTGAAGATAGGGGCAGTGCCGGCTACACCTTC. Amino acid sequence: CSVEDRGSAGYTF.

This chain's CDR3 is CASSLTGFSEKLFF. CDR3 DNA sequence: TGTGCCAGCAGCTTAACAGGGTTCTCCGAAAAACTGTTTTTT. The V gene is TRBV5-4, the J gene TRBJ1-4, with D possibly being TRBD1 (6 bases). The V gene's germline CDR1 is SGHNT and CDR2 YYREEE (reference sequence). The V end was cut by 2 bases, the J end by 8 bases, with 13 bases between. CDR3 length: 14 amino acids.

The J gene is TRBJ1-5, the V gene TRBV2; TRBD1 matches at 9 bases. The CDR3 contains 14 residues. From germline, CDR1 is SNHLY and CDR2 FYNNEI. V lost 4 bases and J lost 5; bases outside the gene matches: 3. The CDR3 DNA reads TGTGCCAGCAGTGGCGGGACAGGGCATCAGCCCCAGCATTTT. It codes for CASSGGTGHQPQHF.

The rearrangement uses TRBV7-9 and TRBJ2-7; 9 bases are shared with TRBD2. Germline V gene sequence: CDR1 SEHNR, CDR2 FQNEAQ (reference sequence). The CDR3 length is 14 residues. After removal of 0 bases from V and 7 bases from J, the junction contained 4 bases not matched to a gene. This CDR3 reads CASSLALAGWEQYF. CDR3 DNA sequence: TGTGCCAGCAGCTTAGCGCTAGCGGGATGGGAGCAGTACTTC.